Following are 5 T cell receptor beta chains from one sample sequenced in a study of blood T cells in healthy people across ages. The use of a sample-barcoded 5' primer and a J-beta primer mix characterized a second PCR of roughly 7 to 11 cycles. TCRdb reanalysed the 5' RACE reads using MiXCR and keeps one entry per CDR3 protein. The sample holds nearly 800,000 distinct CDR3 sequences, about 61% seen once. Sequenced material: blood. These receptors all come from a man aged 40-50 years in good health.

The V gene is TRBV4-2, the J gene TRBJ2-3; 13 bases agree with TRBD2. This CDR3 has 18 amino acids. Losses at the gene ends were 3 bases for V and 0 bases for J; bases not matched to a gene: 6. The V gene's germline CDR1 is LGHNA and CDR2 YNFKEQ. As DNA, the CDR3 is TGTGCCAGCAGCCATGTACTAGCGGGAGGGCCGAGCACAGATACGCAGTATTTT. Residues: CASSHVLAGGPSTDTQYF.

The CDR3 coding sequence is TGTGCCAGCAGCTCCTGGGACAGCTCGCACTATGGCTACACCTTC. Protein product: CASSSWDSSHYGYTF. The chain is built from TRBV5-6 and TRBJ1-2; TRBD1 matches at 7 bases. In germline, CDR1 is SGHDT, CDR2 YYEEEE. The CDR3 is made up of 15 amino acids. Trimming at V came to 3 bases and at J to 3 bases, leaving 8 bases not matched to a gene.

The table lists this clonotype with a few counts. The chain combines TRBV6-2 or TRBV6-3 with TRBJ2-5; a possible D gene is TRBD1 (7 bases). The germline V and J ends were trimmed by 2 bases and 2 bases, with 12 bases remaining between them. Per germline, CDR1 MNHEY and CDR2 SVGEGT. This CDR3 contains 15 residues. CDR3 residues: CASSYRTGLQETQYF. The DNA of the CDR3 is TGTGCCAGCAGTTACCGGACAGGACTACAAGAGACCCAGTACTTC.

CDR3 coding DNA: TGCAGTGCACCGAACAGGGTTAGCACAGATACGCAGTATTTT. Translation gives CSAPNRVSTDTQYF. This chain connects TRBV20-1 to TRBJ2-3; the D gene is possibly TRBD1 (6 bases). V gave up 6 bases and J gave up 0 bases, with 13 bases separating them. Germline V CDR1 and CDR2: DFQATT, SNEGSKA (reference sequence). The CDR3 loop spans 14 amino acids.

The chain is built from TRBV7-2 and TRBJ1-1, with 8 bases fitting TRBD1. The CDR3 has 14 residues. With V trimmed by 0 bases and J by 8 bases, 5 bases remained unmatched. Germline CDR1 is SGHTA and CDR2 is FQGNSA. CDR3 amino acids: CASSLADRGGEAFF. CDR3 nucleotides: TGTGCCAGCAGCTTAGCCGACAGGGGAGGAGAAGCTTTCTTT.